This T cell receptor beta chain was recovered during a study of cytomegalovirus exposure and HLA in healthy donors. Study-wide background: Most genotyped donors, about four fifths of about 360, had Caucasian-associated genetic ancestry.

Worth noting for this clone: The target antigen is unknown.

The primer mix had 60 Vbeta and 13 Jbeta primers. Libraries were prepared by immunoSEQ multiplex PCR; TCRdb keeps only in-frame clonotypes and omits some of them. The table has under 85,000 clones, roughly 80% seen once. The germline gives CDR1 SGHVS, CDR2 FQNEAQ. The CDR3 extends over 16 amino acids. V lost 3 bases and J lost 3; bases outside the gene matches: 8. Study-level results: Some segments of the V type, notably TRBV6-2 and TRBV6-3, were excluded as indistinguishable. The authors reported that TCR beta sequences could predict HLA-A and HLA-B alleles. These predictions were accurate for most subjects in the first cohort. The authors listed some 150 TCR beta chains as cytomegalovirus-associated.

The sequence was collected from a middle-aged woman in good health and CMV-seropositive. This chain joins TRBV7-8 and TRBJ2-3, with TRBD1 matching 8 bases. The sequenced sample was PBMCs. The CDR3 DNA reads TGTGCCAGCAGCTTGGTTCTTCAGGGGGCTACAGATACGCAGTATTTT. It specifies CASSLVLQGATDTQYF.